Listed here are 3 T cell receptor beta chains from one sample, sequenced in a study of cytomegalovirus exposure and HLA in healthy donors. A multiplex PCR was run with 60 Vbeta primers and 13 Jbeta primers. Using immunoSEQ multiplex PCR, the repertoire was profiled, and TCRdb retains in-frame clones only, with some absent. The sample contains about 130,000 clones, 10% of which appear only once. The specimen sequenced was PBMCs. These receptors came from a woman aged 18-30 years in good health and CMV-seropositive.

Remarks on this clone: This CDR3 is also generated by other DNA sequences in the sample. This chain joins TRBV5-1 and TRBJ2-7; 11 positions agree with TRBD2. J lost 3 bases, V lost 0 bases, and 2 bases had no gene match. The germline gives CDR1 SGHRS, CDR2 YFSETQ. CDR3 length: 15 residues. The CDR3, as DNA: TGCGCCAGCAGCTTGGTAGCGGGAGGGAGCTACGAGCAGTACTTC. Protein: CASSLVAGGSYEQYF.

The CDR3 nucleotides are TGTGCCAGCAGTTTGCCCGCGGGAGTCAACACCGGGGAGCTGTTTTTT. This codes for CASSLPAGVNTGELFF. The chain combines TRBV28 with TRBJ2-2; 7 bases fit TRBD2. The V gene's germline CDR1 is MDHEN and CDR2 SYDVKM. CDR3 length: 16 amino acids. V lost 3 bases, J lost 2 bases, and 6 bases stayed unmatched. Full variable domain (remainder filled in from reference TRBV28 and TRBJ2-2): DVKVTQSSRYLVKRTGEKVFLECVQDMDHENMFWYRQDPGLGLRLIYFSYDVKMKEKGDIPEGYSVSREKKERFSLILESASTNQTSMYLCASSLPAGVNTGELFFGEGSRLTVL.

The rearrangement uses TRBV5-1 and TRBJ2-5; TRBD2 agrees at 8 bases. The ends lost 1 base at V and 4 bases at J; junction bases unmatched: 15. The CDR3 runs 18 residues. Germline V lookup: CDR1 SGHRS, CDR2 YFSETQ. This CDR3 reads CASSLFLAGGLYLETQYF. CDR3 in DNA: TGCGCCAGCAGCTTGTTCCTAGCGGGCGGCCTTTACCTAGAGACCCAGTACTTC.